The 9 T cell receptor beta chains in this list originate from one sample, sequenced in a study of cytomegalovirus exposure and HLA in healthy donors (dated by TCRdb to 2016 to 2017). Libraries came from the immunoSEQ multiplex PCR assay. For the multiplex PCR, a mixture combining 60 forward primers for TCR Vbeta segments and 13 reverse primers for TCR Jbeta segments was used. This immuneACCESS table, as held by TCRdb, lists in-frame sequences with V and J called but not all clones. Of the missing ones, under half trace to an unresolved V gene in checked studies; the others have no known cause. The sample table shows around 160,000 clones, and about 71% are seen once. The ten largest clones take up approximately 1.5% of the sample. What was sequenced was PBMCs. The receptor set was obtained from a man aged 50-59 years in good health and CMV-seronegative.

The CDR3 loop reads CASPPASGGPYEQYF. CDR3 DNA sequence: TGTGCCAGCCCACCGGCTAGCGGGGGGCCCTACGAGCAGTACTTC. The chain is built from TRBV28 and TRBJ2-7; the match to TRBD2 covers 11 bases. The V gene's germline CDR1 is MDHEN and CDR2 SYDVKM. The CDR3 spans 15 residues. Unmatched junction bases numbered 8, after V lost 8 bases and J lost 2 bases.

The V call is TRBV19, the J call TRBJ1-1; the D gene is possibly TRBD1 (6 bases). CDR3 size: 15 residues. The germline V gene has CDR1 LNHDA and CDR2 SQIVND (reference sequence). V lost 5 bases and J 0 bases, leaving 13 bases between the germline ends. CDR3 DNA: TGTGCCAGTAGTTCCCCAGGGGAAGTGAACACTGAAGCTTTCTTT. Encoded protein: CASSSPGEVNTEAFF.

The chain couples TRBV19 to TRBJ1-6, with 9 bases identical to TRBD1. This CDR3 contains 15 residues. The germline CDR1 and CDR2 sequences are LNHDA and SQIVND (reference sequence). Unmatched junction bases numbered 6, after V lost 11 bases and J lost 1 base. Written as DNA, the CDR3 is TGTGCCTCTACGGGACAGGGTTCCTATAATTCACCCCTCCACTTT. Translated: CASTGQGSYNSPLHF.

V gene TRBV4-1 combines with J gene TRBJ2-7; 8 bases fit TRBD1. The CDR3 runs to 17 residues. The V gene end was trimmed by 3 bases and the J gene end by 0 bases; junction bases not matched to a gene: 10. In germline, CDR1 is MGHRA, CDR2 YSYEKL. CDR3 in amino acids: CASSHRTGSLSSYEQYF. CDR3 in DNA: TGCGCCAGCAGCCATCGGACAGGGAGTTTGAGCTCCTACGAGCAGTACTTC.

The chain couples TRBV11-2 to TRBJ2-5, with 9 bases identical to TRBD1. V lost 3 bases to trimming and J lost 5 bases; unmatched junction nucleotides: 7. The CDR3 totals 15 residues. Per germline, CDR1 SGHAT and CDR2 FQNNGV. The CDR3 region has the DNA TGTGCCAGCAGCTTGGGGACAGGGACGTGGGAGACCCAGTACTTC. Its protein is CASSLGTGTWETQYF.

This clone appeared once. CDR3 sequence: CASSETGHLNTEAFF. Written as DNA, the CDR3 is TGTGCCAGCAGTGAAACGGGACACTTGAACACTGAAGCTTTCTTT. The chain recombines TRBV25-1 with TRBJ1-1; TRBD1 might be the D (6 bases). Germline lookup yields CDR1 MGHDK and CDR2 SYGVNS. The CDR3 spans 15 residues. V shed 2 bases and J shed 0 bases, with 10 bases lying between them. Based on the CDR3 plus reference TRBV25-1 and TRBJ1-1, the full variable domain is EADIYQTPRYLVIGTGKKITLECSQTMGHDKMYWYQQDPGMELHLIHYSYGVNSTEKGDLSSESTVSRIRTEHFPLTLESARPSHTSQYLCASSETGHLNTEAFFGQGTRLTVV.

This chain joins TRBV4-1 and TRBJ2-3, with D perhaps matching TRBD2 (6 bases). The V end was cut by 4 bases, the J end by 2 bases, with 10 bases between. The CDR3 has 14 amino acids. Germline V CDR1 and CDR2: MGHRA, YSYEKL. The CDR3 DNA reads TGCGCCAGCAGCCCCGGGGGAAACACAGATACGCAGTATTTT. This codes for CASSPGGNTDTQYF.

J is TRBJ1-1 and V is TRBV5-1; 10 bases fit TRBD1. CDR3 length equals 14 residues. Germline V gives CDR1 SGHRS, CDR2 YFSETQ. After removal of 3 bases from V and 4 bases from J, the junction contained 3 bases not matched to a gene. For the CDR3, the DNA is TGCGCCAGCAGCTCTAGGACAGGGGGCACTGAAGCTTTCTTT. Residues: CASSSRTGGTEAFF. Variable domain in full (rest from reference TRBV5-1 and TRBJ1-1): KAGVTQTPRYLIKTRGQQVTLSCSPISGHRSVSWYQQTPGQGLQFLFEYFSETQRNKGNFPGRFSGRQFSNSRSEMNVSTLELGDSALYLCASSSRTGGTEAFFGQGTRLTVV.

The chain is built from TRBV19 and TRBJ1-5; D remains unclear. Germline V CDR1 and CDR2: LNHDA, SQIVND (reference sequence). V lost 2 bases and J lost 5, with 7 bases in between. This CDR3 is 13 amino acids long. The CDR3 DNA reads TGTGCCAGTAGTATAAGCGGGGATCAGCCCCAGCATTTT. Protein: CASSISGDQPQHF.